Below are 21 T cell receptor beta chains sequenced from a single sample in a study of blood T cells in healthy people across ages. With a J-beta primer mix and a sample-barcoded 5' primer, a second PCR ran about 7 to 12 cycles. TCRdb recomputed calls from the 5' RACE reads with MiXCR, one row per CDR3 protein. The data show around 900,000 distinct CDR3 sequences, with roughly 47% seen just once and roughly a fifth held by the top ten. Sequencing was performed on blood. The origin of the receptors is a woman in her sixties or seventies in good health.

V usage is TRBV3-1 and J usage is TRBJ2-7; D might be TRBD2 (6 bases). Germline CDR1 is LGHDT and CDR2 is YNNKEL (reference sequence). V was cut by 5 bases and J by 5 bases, with 16 bases left in between. The CDR3 is made up of 14 amino acids. Here the CDR3 reads CASSRSGGRNEQYF. CDR3 DNA: TGTGCCAGCAGCAGATCCGGAGGGAGGAACGAGCAGTACTTC.

CDR3 in DNA: TGTGCCAGCAGTGACAGGGGGCGACCCAATGAGCAGTACTTC. It yields the protein CASSDRGRPNEQYF. This rearrangement joins TRBV3-1 to TRBJ2-7, with 10 nucleotides matching TRBD1. This CDR3 has 14 residues. Germline CDR1 and CDR2: LGHDT and YNNKEL (reference sequence). J lost 7 bases, V lost 6 bases, and 9 bases had no gene match.

This clonotype was seen at least ten times. The rearrangement links TRBV29-1 to TRBJ1-2; tentative D call: TRBD1 (5 bases). Trimming left V 4 bases short and J 4 bases short, with 19 bases between. The CDR3 runs 15 residues. Looked up from germline, CDR1 is SQVTM and CDR2 is ANQGSEA. CDR3 nucleotides: TGCAGCGTTGTATCGGAGTGGGGACGGAGCTATGGCTACACCTTC. Translated: CSVVSEWGRSYGYTF.

The chain employs TRBV6-1 and TRBJ2-7; D is perhaps TRBD2 (6 bases). The CDR3 is made up of 13 amino acids. V shed 6 bases and J shed 6 bases, with 15 bases lying between them. The germline CDR1 and CDR2 sequences are MNHNS and SASEGT. The CDR3 protein is CASRSSGPFEQYF. In nucleotides, the CDR3 is TGTGCCAGCAGGAGTAGCGGCCCCTTCGAGCAGTACTTC.

This clonotype was detected only a few times. The rearrangement links TRBV4-2 to TRBJ1-2; D gene uncertain. Germline CDR1 and CDR2: LGHNA and YNFKEQ. The CDR3 is 14 residues long. V was clipped by 2 bases and J by 4 bases, with 11 bases between them. The CDR3 nucleotides are TGTGCCAGCAGCCAACCGAAAATGGCCTATGGCTACACCTTC. As protein: CASSQPKMAYGYTF.

The chain is built from TRBV11-2 and TRBJ1-5, with TRBD1 matching 7 bases. CDR3 length equals 16 residues. Germline lookup yields CDR1 SGHAT and CDR2 FQNNGV. J gave up 4 bases and V 5 bases, and 11 bases lay outside the gene matches. The CDR3 region has the DNA TGTGCCAGCAGCCAGGGGTCGGGACAGCAGAATCAGCCCCAGCATTTT. It encodes CASSQGSGQQNQPQHF.

This clonotype appeared a few times. V and J are TRBV25-1 and TRBJ1-6; D remains unclear. Germline CDR1 MGHDK, CDR2 SYGVNS. This CDR3 is 14 amino acids long. The V end was cut by 6 bases, the J end by 3 bases, with 9 bases between. The CDR3 DNA follows: TGTGCCAGCAGCGTCGATATCTATAATTCACCCCTCCACTTT. It is translated as CASSVDIYNSPLHF.

The chain combines TRBV4-2 with TRBJ1-4; D gene ambiguous. Germline V gives CDR1 LGHNA, CDR2 YNFKEQ. Trimming took 1 base from V and 5 from J, leaving 14 bases between them. The CDR3 totals 16 residues. CDR3 sequence: CASSQGVREENEKLFF. CDR3 nucleotide sequence: TGTGCCAGCAGCCAAGGAGTTCGTGAGGAAAATGAAAAACTGTTTTTT.

This clonotype showed up just a few times. The rearrangement links TRBV24-1 to TRBJ1-2, with 7 positions matching TRBD1. In germline, CDR1 is KGHDR, CDR2 SFDVKD. After removal of 7 bases from V and 3 bases from J, the junction contained 10 bases not matched to a gene. The CDR3 spans 15 residues. CDR3: CATSATGKGDYGYTF. The CDR3 DNA follows: TGTGCCACCAGCGCGACAGGGAAGGGCGACTATGGCTACACCTTC.

The chain uses TRBV20-1 and TRBJ2-7; TRBD2 aligns across 7 bases. This CDR3 contains 14 residues. CDR1 is DFQATT, CDR2 SNEGSKA, per germline (reference sequence). The V gene end was trimmed by 5 bases and the J gene end by 5 bases; junction bases not matched to a gene: 12. The CDR3 coding sequence is TGCAGTGCTGCGGGGGTACAAGGCGCCGACGAGCAGTACTTC. As protein: CSAAGVQGADEQYF.

The sample holds a few counts of this clonotype. The chain links TRBV27 to TRBJ2-1, with 7 bases identical to TRBD2. Germline V gives CDR1 MNHEY, CDR2 SMNVEV (reference sequence). The CDR3 has 15 residues. The V and J ends lost 6 bases and 7 bases, in that order; junction bases with no gene match: 12. This CDR3 reads CASRLERGEVNEQFF. The CDR3 DNA is TGTGCCAGCAGACTCGAGCGGGGCGAAGTAAATGAGCAGTTCTTC.

The V call is TRBV18, the J call TRBJ1-2, with D unresolved. Germline assignment: CDR1 KGHSH and CDR2 LQKENI. This CDR3 has 15 amino acids. With 2 bases removed from V and 3 bases from J, the gap between germline ends came to 13 bases. The CDR3 spells CASSPKAIAHYGYTF. The DNA of the CDR3 is TGTGCCAGCTCACCAAAGGCAATCGCTCACTATGGCTACACCTTC.

This rearrangement joins TRBV7-2 to TRBJ2-5, with D perhaps matching TRBD2 (7 bases). The CDR3 extends over 15 amino acids. V was shortened by 5 bases and J by 5 bases, with 18 bases between the two germline ends. Looked up from germline, CDR1 is SGHTA and CDR2 is FQGNSA. The DNA for the CDR3 is TGTGCCAGCAGCCCAAGGGGGGGGACGCTCGAGACCCAGTACTTC. As protein: CASSPRGGTLETQYF.

This clonotype was counted once. The chain couples TRBV6-1 to TRBJ2-3, with 7 bases that match TRBD1. The J segment lost 0 bases and the V segment lost 4 bases, leaving 4 bases of the junction unmatched. The CDR3 loop spans 15 amino acids. The germline V gene encodes CDR1 MNHNS and CDR2 SASEGT. In nucleotides, the CDR3 is TGTGCCAGCAGTGTTACCAGGGGGAGCACAGATACGCAGTATTTT. This encodes CASSVTRGSTDTQYF.

The J gene is TRBJ2-7, the V gene TRBV20-1; D not certain. CDR3 length: 14 amino acids. Germline CDR1 reads DFQATT; CDR2 reads SNEGSKA (reference sequence). V was shortened by 0 bases and J by 5 bases, with 14 bases between the two germline ends. CDR3 amino acids: CSARDPRQSHEQYF. CDR3 coding DNA: TGCAGTGCTAGAGATCCACGGCAGTCCCACGAGCAGTACTTC.

This clonotype showed up just a few times. The chain carries TRBV5-6 and TRBJ2-7; D gene uncertain. V was pared by 4 bases and J by 1 base, with 9 bases between. CDR1 is SGHDT and CDR2 is YYEEEE in the germline V gene. The CDR3 sequence is 13 residues long. DNA of the CDR3: TGTGCCAGCAGCCTGCCAAGGTCCTACGAGCAGTACTTC. As protein: CASSLPRSYEQYF.

The table lists this clonotype with a few counts. The V call is TRBV9, the J call TRBJ2-4; 8 bases map to TRBD1. Trimming removed 4 bases from V and 6 bases from J; junction bases left unmatched: 9. CDR1 is SGDLS and CDR2 is YYNGEE in the germline V gene. The CDR3 spans 15 residues. The CDR3 spells CASSRLPTGANIQYF. The DNA for the CDR3 is TGTGCCAGCAGCCGATTACCGACAGGGGCAAACATTCAGTACTTC.

This chain links TRBV7-2 with TRBJ2-7; D is unclear. The CDR3 is 15 amino acids. CDR1 is SGHTA and CDR2 is FQGNSA in the germline V gene. Trimming left V 2 bases short and J 3 bases short, with 14 bases between. The CDR3 region is CASSLNRVSYYEQYF. The CDR3 bases are TGTGCCAGCAGCTTAAACCGAGTCTCTTACTACGAGCAGTACTTC.

The CDR3 protein is CASSQELAGGPGTGELFF. The DNA for the CDR3 is TGCGCCAGCAGCCAAGAATTGGCGGGAGGGCCGGGTACCGGGGAGCTGTTTTTT. The rearrangement links TRBV4-3 to TRBJ2-2; 9 positions match TRBD2. J gave up 5 bases and V 0 bases, and 10 bases lay outside the gene matches. This CDR3 has 18 amino acids. Germline values: CDR1 LGHNA, CDR2 YSLEER.

CDR3 residues: CASSWTLGHTEAFF. DNA of the CDR3: TGCGCCAGCAGCTGGACATTGGGGCACACTGAAGCTTTCTTT. The rearrangement joins TRBV5-1 to TRBJ1-1; tentative D call: TRBD1 (5 bases). The germline V gene encodes CDR1 SGHRS and CDR2 YFSETQ. Deletions cut 3 bases from V and 3 bases from J, with 12 bases between. The CDR3 loop spans 14 amino acids. Supplemented by reference TRBV5-1 and TRBJ1-1, the full variable domain reads KAGVTQTPRYLIKTRGQQVTLSCSPISGHRSVSWYQQTPGQGLQFLFEYFSETQRNKGNFPGRFSGRQFSNSRSEMNVSTLELGDSALYLCASSWTLGHTEAFFGQGTRLTVV.

The V and J genes are TRBV4-2 and TRBJ2-1, with TRBD1 as a possible D gene (5 bases). Trimming pared 2 bases from V and 5 bases from J, leaving 16 bases between. The CDR3 has 16 amino acids. CDR1 and CDR2 from the germline V gene are LGHNA and YNFKEQ. CDR3 residues: CASSQSGARPDNEQFF. CDR3 sequence (DNA): TGTGCCAGCAGCCAAAGTGGGGCTCGACCTGACAATGAGCAGTTCTTC.